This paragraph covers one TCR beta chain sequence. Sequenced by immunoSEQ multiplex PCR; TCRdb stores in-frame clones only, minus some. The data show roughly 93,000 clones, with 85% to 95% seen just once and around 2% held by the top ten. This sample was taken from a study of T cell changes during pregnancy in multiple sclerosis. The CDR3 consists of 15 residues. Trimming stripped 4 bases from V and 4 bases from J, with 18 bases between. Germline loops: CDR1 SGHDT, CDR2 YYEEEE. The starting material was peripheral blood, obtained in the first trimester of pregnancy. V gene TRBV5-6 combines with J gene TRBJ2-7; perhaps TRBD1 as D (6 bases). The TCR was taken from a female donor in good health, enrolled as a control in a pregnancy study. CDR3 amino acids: CASSPFGAGQYEQYF. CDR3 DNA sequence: TGTGCCAGCAGCCCGTTTGGGGCCGGACAGTACGAGCAGTACTTC.